A selection of T cell receptor beta chains follows, all from one sample in a study of cytomegalovirus exposure and HLA in healthy donors. Produced via immunoSEQ multiplex PCR; TCRdb's table is partial and in-frame only. The sample includes about 150,000 clones, 80% to 90% of them seen just once. Specimen: PBMCs. The receptors derive from a woman between 18 and 29 years old in good health and CMV-seropositive. CDR3s include the opening cysteine and the closing phenylalanine or tryptophan. The order of the fields is J gene, D gene, V gene, clone size, CDR3 DNA, CDR3 protein. The D gene is left open where the match is weak. The size entry is marked missing in some rows and otherwise reads once, few, many or a size class.

TRBJ2-7 | NA | TRBV5-4 | once | TGTGCCAGCAGGGACCAGAACAGGGGAGGCGAGCAGTACTTC | CASRDQNRGGEQYF
TRBJ2-2 | NA | TRBV9 | NA | TGTGCCAGCAGAATAACGTCGGACACCGGGGAGCTGTTTTTT | CASRITSDTGELFF
TRBJ1-2 | NA | TRBV28 | few | TGTGCCAGCAGTTTATGGCACAACAGCGGCGGCTACACCTTC | CASSLWHNSGGYTF
TRBJ1-4 | TRBD1 | TRBV7-6 | NA | TGTGCCAGCGGGACAGGAAGATCAACTAATGAAAAACTGTTTTTT | CASGTGRSTNEKLFF
TRBJ2-5 | TRBD2 | TRBV30 | NA | TGTGCCTGGAGTCCGGGACTACAAGAGACCCAGTACTTC | CAWSPGLQETQYF
TRBJ2-7 | TRBD2 | TRBV6-1 | few | TGTGCCAGCAGCCCTGGGGGGGGCTACGAGCAGTACTTC | CASSPGGGYEQYF
TRBJ1-1 | NA | TRBV25-1 | NA | TGTGCCAGCAGTGGCGGGGCGAACACTGAAGCTTTCTTT | CASSGGANTEAFF
TRBJ1-1 | TRBD1 | TRBV5-4 | NA | TGTGCCAGCAGCTCTGACAGGGGGCGCCTTAAAGCTTTCTTT | CASSSDRGRLKAFF
TRBJ2-5 | TRBD2 | TRBV5-1 | NA | TGCGCCAGCAGCTTTAGCGGGGTGGAGACCCAGTACTTC | CASSFSGVETQYF
TRBJ2-7 | TRBD1 | TRBV7-8 | NA | TGTGCCAGCAGCTTATATACCGGGACAGGGGTCTCCTACGAGCAGTACTTC | CASSLYTGTGVSYEQYF
TRBJ1-4 | TRBD1 | TRBV4-1 | NA | TGCGCCAGCAGCCAAGTTTGGACAGGCCTTAATGAAAAACTGTTTTTT | CASSQVWTGLNEKLFF
TRBJ2-7 | TRBD1 | TRBV5-6 | NA | TGTGCCAGCAGCCTAGACAGGGGTCCTTCCTACGAGCAGTACTTC | CASSLDRGPSYEQYF
TRBJ1-5 | NA | TRBV19 | NA | TGTGCCAGTAGTTATCCGGGGTCAGATCAGCCCCAGCATTTT | CASSYPGSDQPQHF
TRBJ2-1 | NA | TRBV13 | NA | TGTGCCAGCAGCACCGTGGGGGCGGGCCCCGGGGAGCAGTTCTTC | CASSTVGAGPGEQFF
TRBJ1-2 | NA | TRBV6-5 | NA | NA | CASSTSGQGVKGYTF
TRBJ2-1 | NA | TRBV4-3 | NA | TGCGCCAGCAGCCAAATCGGCCAGCTGGGAGACTATGAGCAGTTCTTC | CASSQIGQLGDYEQFF
TRBJ2-1 | NA | TRBV6-1 | NA | TGTGCCAGCAGTGAAGAAGGGGATCGCGACAATGAGCAGTTCTTC | CASSEEGDRDNEQFF
TRBJ1-5 | NA | TRBV4-1 | NA | TGCGCCAGCAGCTCGGGAAATTATAACCCCCAGCATTTT | CASSSGNYNPQHF
TRBJ2-7 | TRBD1 | TRBV28 | NA | TGTGCCAGCAGTTTTGGAAGTGGGATGAAGTGGGACAGTACCTACGAGCAGTACTTC | CASSFGSGMKWDSTYEQYF
TRBJ2-7 | NA | TRBV27 | NA | TGTGCCAGCAGCCGGACAGAGCCCTACGAGCAGTACTTC | CASSRTEPYEQYF
TRBJ1-1 | TRBD1 | TRBV6-5 | NA | TGTGCCAGCAGGTACGGGACAGCGAACACTGAAGCTTTCTTT | CASRYGTANTEAFF
TRBJ1-2 | TRBD1 | TRBV7-8 | few | TGTGCCAGCAGCTTAAGGACAGGGGGCGACTATGGCTACACCTTC | CASSLRTGGDYGYTF
TRBJ2-2 | NA | TRBV7-2 | NA | TGTGCCAGCAGCGTCAGGGCGACCGGGGAGCTGTTTTTT | CASSVRATGELFF
TRBJ1-5 | TRBD1 | TRBV6-5 | NA | TGTGCCAGCAGAAAGACAGGGAGGAATCAGCCCCAGCATTTT | CASRKTGRNQPQHF
TRBJ1-1 | TRBD1 | TRBV18 | NA | TGTGCCACCAAAATCCCAGGGGGCACTGAAGCTTTCTTT | CATKIPGGTEAFF
TRBJ2-1 | TRBD2 | TRBV27 | NA | TGTGCCAGCAGGGGACTAGCGTCAAGCTCCTACAATGAGCAGTTCTTC | CASRGLASSSYNEQFF
TRBJ2-7 | TRBD1 | TRBV5-1 | NA | TGCGCCAGCAGCATAAAGGGACAGGCCAGCTCCTACGAGCAGTACTTC | CASSIKGQASSYEQYF
TRBJ2-1 | NA | TRBV6-4 | NA | TGTGCCAGCAGTGACTCCGGATACCGGGGGCAGTTCTTC | CASSDSGYRGQFF
TRBJ2-3 | TRBD2 | TRBV5-4 | NA | TGTGCCAGCAGCCTCCGCGGGCGGGGGGGCTTGCGAACGCAGTATTTT | CASSLRGRGGLRTQYF
TRBJ2-2 | NA | TRBV27 | NA | TGTGCCAGCAGTTTATGGGGCGTCGGCGGGGAGCTGTTTTTT | CASSLWGVGGELFF
TRBJ1-6 | NA | TRBV6-5 | NA | TGTGCCAGCAGTTACCGGTGGACTCCCTATTCACCCCTCCACTTT | CASSYRWTPYSPLHF
TRBJ1-1 | NA | TRBV18 | NA | TGTGCCAGCTCACCTAAGGGAGACGGGCCAAACACTGAAGCTTTCTTT | CASSPKGDGPNTEAFF
TRBJ2-7 | TRBD1 | TRBV19 | NA | TGTGCCAGTAGCCCCCCCAGGACAGGGTCGGACTACGAGCAGTACTTC | CASSPPRTGSDYEQYF
TRBJ1-6 | NA | TRBV4-3 | NA | TGCGCCAGCAGCCAGAGAGTAAATTCACCCCTCCACTTT | CASSQRVNSPLHF
TRBJ1-3 | TRBD1 | TRBV5-6 | NA | TGTGCCAGCAGCCTGGGACAGGCTGGAAACACCATATATTTT | CASSLGQAGNTIYF